This is a list of T cell receptor beta chains from one sample in a study of shared clonotypes between healthy human individuals. The table came from immunoSEQ multiplex PCR; TCRdb's copy has only in-frame clones and leaves some out. Of some 580,000 clones in the sample, around 97% were seen once. Sequencing input: naive CD4+ T cells sorted from blood. The receptors were gathered from a woman in her twenties or thirties in good health. Both conserved end residues are part of each CDR3.

cdr3_length: 14
j_call: TRBJ2-5
v_call: TRBV5-1
cdr3_aa: CASSLASRRETQYF

cdr3_length: 14
j_call: TRBJ2-2
v_call: TRBV10-1
cdr3_aa: CASSSGLLTGELFF

cdr3_length: 12
j_call: TRBJ2-5
v_call: TRBV19
cdr3_aa: CASRTGEETQYF

cdr3_length: 16
j_call: TRBJ1-6
v_call: TRBV23-1
cdr3_aa: CASSQLRQGRVSPLHF

cdr3_length: 12
j_call: TRBJ2-1
v_call: TRBV13
cdr3_aa: CASSLQGREQFF

cdr3_length: 14
j_call: TRBJ2-7
v_call: TRBV28
cdr3_aa: CASTPGGSVHEQYF

cdr3_length: 15
j_call: TRBJ2-2
v_call: TRBV28
cdr3_aa: CASRSIGTATGELFF

cdr3_length: 16
j_call: TRBJ2-2
v_call: TRBV5-1
cdr3_aa: CASSRDGTGGHGELFF

cdr3_length: 13
j_call: TRBJ1-5
v_call: TRBV11-2
cdr3_aa: CASSPYSNQPQHF

cdr3_length: 16
j_call: TRBJ2-7
v_call: TRBV10-3
cdr3_aa: CAISESKASGSYEQYF

cdr3_length: 15
j_call: TRBJ1-1
v_call: TRBV28
cdr3_aa: CASRQGRARGTEAFF

cdr3_length: 15
j_call: TRBJ2-2
v_call: TRBV2
cdr3_aa: CASRTGRAPTGELFF

cdr3_length: 14
j_call: TRBJ1-1
v_call: TRBV10-3
cdr3_aa: CAICGTARVTEAFF

cdr3_length: 15
j_call: TRBJ1-5
v_call: TRBV6-1
cdr3_aa: CASSVRQNSNQPQHF

cdr3_length: 18
j_call: TRBJ2-1
v_call: TRBV4-1
cdr3_aa: CASSQVLARQSSYNEQFF

cdr3_length: 15
j_call: TRBJ2-4
v_call: TRBV6-1
cdr3_aa: CASSEQAIAKNIQYF

cdr3_length: 13
j_call: TRBJ1-1
v_call: TRBV7-9
cdr3_aa: CASSLERDTEAFF

cdr3_length: 14
j_call: TRBJ2-1
v_call: TRBV2
cdr3_aa: CASSGGTGSYEQFF

cdr3_length: 13
j_call: TRBJ2-1
v_call: TRBV10-3
cdr3_aa: CAIRTQGKGEQFF

cdr3_length: 17
j_call: TRBJ1-3
v_call: TRBV7-9
cdr3_aa: CASSPPYRDRAGNTIYF

cdr3_length: 15
j_call: -
v_call: TRBV27
cdr3_aa: CASSPSKRAAYEQYF

cdr3_length: 15
j_call: TRBJ1-4
v_call: TRBV6-1
cdr3_aa: CASSPSVRGQEKLFF

cdr3_length: 13
j_call: TRBJ1-2
v_call: TRBV6-1
cdr3_aa: CASSEREAHGYTF

cdr3_length: 13
j_call: TRBJ1-1
v_call: TRBV19
cdr3_aa: CASRRHSNTEAFF

cdr3_length: 14
j_call: TRBJ2-1
v_call: TRBV6-6
cdr3_aa: CASSWEGGPGEQFF

cdr3_length: 11
j_call: TRBJ1-1
v_call: TRBV7-9
cdr3_aa: CASSLVSEAFF

cdr3_length: 15
j_call: TRBJ2-1
v_call: TRBV10-3
cdr3_aa: CAIRIGDSDLHEQFF

cdr3_length: 14
j_call: TRBJ1-4
v_call: TRBV6-5
cdr3_aa: CASSQDRRNEKLFF

cdr3_length: 17
j_call: TRBJ2-7
v_call: TRBV11-2
cdr3_aa: CASSLDRWSGRSPEQYF

cdr3_length: 16
j_call: TRBJ1-4
v_call: TRBV1
cdr3_aa: CTSSQHRDRRYEKLFF

cdr3_length: 16
j_call: TRBJ2-7
v_call: TRBV18
cdr3_aa: CASSPPHLGDSYEQYF

cdr3_length: 15
j_call: TRBJ2-1
v_call: TRBV4-2
cdr3_aa: CASSQVEGSYNEQFF

cdr3_length: 13
j_call: TRBJ2-7
v_call: TRBV21-1
cdr3_aa: CASSNRFRYEQYF

cdr3_length: 16
j_call: TRBJ1-4
v_call: TRBV5-1
cdr3_aa: CASSLARVSTNEKLFF

cdr3_length: 16
j_call: TRBJ2-2
v_call: TRBV5-1
cdr3_aa: CASSPTSGYYTGELFF

cdr3_length: 14
j_call: TRBJ1-3
v_call: TRBV2
cdr3_aa: CASIFRDSGNTIYF

cdr3_length: 14
j_call: TRBJ2-3
v_call: TRBV5-1
cdr3_aa: CASSFGGGGDTQYF

cdr3_length: 13
j_call: TRBJ2-7
v_call: TRBV5-1
cdr3_aa: CASSPGDSYEQYF

cdr3_length: 13
j_call: TRBJ2-2
v_call: TRBV18
cdr3_aa: CASSPRDTGELFF

cdr3_length: 15
j_call: TRBJ1-2
v_call: TRBV5-1
cdr3_aa: CASSLVDGTNYGYTF

cdr3_length: 12
j_call: TRBJ1-1
v_call: TRBV25-1
cdr3_aa: CASSLANTEAFF

cdr3_length: 17
j_call: TRBJ2-7
v_call: TRBV7-9
cdr3_aa: CASSPQPLFRGGGEQYF

cdr3_length: 17
j_call: TRBJ1-1
v_call: TRBV4-1
cdr3_aa: CASSQDRTGFMNTEAFF